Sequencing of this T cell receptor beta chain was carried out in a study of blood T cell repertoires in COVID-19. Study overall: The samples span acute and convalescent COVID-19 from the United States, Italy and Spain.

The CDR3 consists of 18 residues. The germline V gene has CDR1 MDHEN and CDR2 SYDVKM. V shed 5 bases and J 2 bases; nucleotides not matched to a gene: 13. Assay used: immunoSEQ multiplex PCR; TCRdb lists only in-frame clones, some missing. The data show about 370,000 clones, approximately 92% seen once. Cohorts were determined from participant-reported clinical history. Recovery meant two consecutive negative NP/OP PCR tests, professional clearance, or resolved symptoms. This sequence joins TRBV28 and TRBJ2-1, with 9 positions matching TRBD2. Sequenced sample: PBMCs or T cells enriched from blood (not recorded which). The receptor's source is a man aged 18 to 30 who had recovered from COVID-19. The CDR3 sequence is CASSPPLSVAGAYNEQFF. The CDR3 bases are TGTGCCAGCAGTCCTCCTTTAAGCGTAGCGGGAGCCTACAATGAGCAGTTCTTC.